This T cell receptor (beta chain) was found in a study of blood T cell repertoires in COVID-19 (dated by TCRdb to between 2020 and 2021). Study-wide context: Samples from collaborators originated in the United States, Italy and Spain and spanned both the acute and convalescent phases of COVID-19. The dataset comprised deeply sampled blood TCRbeta repertoires from subjects exposed to, actively infected with, or recovered from COVID-19. Where available, HLA class I and class II types were taken from metadata supplied by the sample provider and were not determined by assay-based typing. The sample metadata nearly always contained a de-identified subject ID, COVID-19 status, age in years and sex. Samples came from the ongoing ImmuneRACE study (first 160 participants) plus 1,254 subjects from 6 global collaborators. A freely available public database, intended as a resource for researchers studying the immune response to SARS-CoV-2, is where the repertoires were released. The prospective study material was composed of cDNA or gDNA derived from T cells, B-cell-depleted T cells, or PBMCs.

As to this clone: What this receptor recognizes is not known. One base away there is no much larger clone; base qualities are not given.

Collaborating institutions collected whole blood in K2EDTA tubes following their own protocols. For TCRbeta analysis, collaborator samples were shipped as frozen whole blood, as isolated PBMCs, or as DNA extracted from either sample type. Beyond this particular receptor, the publication reports: How much clinical and demographic metadata was included differed by source and by participant, and the metadata was provided uncurated.

Inclusive of the bounding cysteine and phenylalanine, the CDR3 is 17 residues long. The DNA shown is the 51-base CDR3, in frame from base 1. Trimming removed 0 bases from V and 4 bases from J; the gene matches leave 5 bases unexplained. According to the germline V gene (reference sequence), CDR1 reads SGHNT and CDR2 reads YYREEE. TCRbeta CDR3 regions were amplified from genomic DNA by means of the immunoSEQ Assay, a bias-controlled multiplex PCR. As for the authors' bioinformatics: Within the assay, amplification of reference gene primers was used to estimate how many nucleated cells each sample contained. Sequence reads were collapsed and filtered to measure the absolute abundance of every unique TCRbeta CDR3 rearrangement. For each sample, productive Simpson clonality was calculated by taking the square root of Simpson's diversity index across productive rearrangements. TCRdb stores this immuneACCESS table with in-frame sequences only. Part of the clones is absent; in the studies checked, under half of the shortfall reflects unresolved V genes, and no reason is known for the rest. The V and J calls and clone size were taken over from that table, and D and trimming were inferred from the DNA. The sample records about 200,000 clones, around 82% of which are singletons. About 8.1% of the sample lies in the top ten.

The specimen was peripheral blood. This TCR came from a woman in her forties or fifties with acute or convalescent COVID-19. The V and J segments used are TRBV5-4 and TRBJ2-3; TRBD2 agrees with 13 junctional bases. CDR3 reads: CASSLAGLAGAADTQYF. The nucleotides read TGTGCCAGCAGCTTGGCCGGACTAGCGGGAGCAGCAGATACGCAGTATTTT.